This entry features one T cell receptor beta chain sequence. Unmatched junction bases numbered 6, after V lost 10 bases and J lost 0 bases. Germline V gene lookup returns CDR1 MDHEN and CDR2 SYDVKM. CDR3 length: 13 residues. These data are taken from a study of T cell changes during pregnancy in multiple sclerosis. The table came from immunoSEQ multiplex PCR; TCRdb's copy has only in-frame clones and leaves some out. The sample records about 17,000 clones, approximately 84% being singletons. This TCR came from a female donor in good health, enrolled as a control in a pregnancy study. The sequencing used CD8+ T cells from peripheral blood mononuclear cells, collected in the second trimester of pregnancy. This sequence joins TRBV28 and TRBJ2-7; 7 nucleotides line up with TRBD1. This CDR3 reads CATLDRSSYEQYF. DNA of the CDR3: TGTGCCACCTTGGACAGGAGCTCCTACGAGCAGTACTTC.